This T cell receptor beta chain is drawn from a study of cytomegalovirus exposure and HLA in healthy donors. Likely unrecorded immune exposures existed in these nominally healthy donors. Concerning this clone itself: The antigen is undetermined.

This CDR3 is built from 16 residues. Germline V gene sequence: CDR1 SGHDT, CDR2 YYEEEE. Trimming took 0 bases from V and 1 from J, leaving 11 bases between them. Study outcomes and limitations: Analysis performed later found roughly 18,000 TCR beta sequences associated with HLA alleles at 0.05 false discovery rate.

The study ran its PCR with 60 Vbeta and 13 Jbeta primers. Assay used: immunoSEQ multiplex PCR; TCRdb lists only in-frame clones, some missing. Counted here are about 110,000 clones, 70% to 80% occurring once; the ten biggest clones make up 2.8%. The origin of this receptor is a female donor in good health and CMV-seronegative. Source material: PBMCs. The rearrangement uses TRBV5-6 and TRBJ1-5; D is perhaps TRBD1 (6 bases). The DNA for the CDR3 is TGTGCCAGCAGCTTGGGGGGGGGCGAGAGCAATCAGCCCCAGCATTTT. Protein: CASSLGGGESNQPQHF.